This paragraph covers one TCR beta chain sequence. Germline values: CDR1 LGHDT, CDR2 YNNKEL (reference sequence). Trimming stripped 5 bases from V and 12 bases from J, with 14 bases between. The CDR3 loop spans 12 amino acids. This sample was included in a study of blood T cell repertoires in COVID-19. In the study overall: The study drew acute and convalescent COVID-19 samples from the United States, Italy and Spain.

Profiling relied on immunoSEQ multiplex PCR, and the TCRdb table lists in-frame clones only, not all of them. The repertoire has around 88,000 clones, around 81% of them found once; the top ten carry approximately 8.9%. The V call is TRBV3-1 (or the pseudogene TRBV3-2), the J call TRBJ2-1; weak D call: TRBD2 (6 bases). The sample consisted of peripheral blood. The sequence came from a man in his forties or fifties who had recovered from COVID-19. The CDR3: CASSSTRRGQFF. CDR3 DNA: TGTGCCAGCAGCTCGACTAGAAGGGGGCAGTTCTTC.